This note documents a single T cell receptor beta chain sequence. The sample belongs to a study of T-cell memory formation after mild COVID-19. MiXCR, applied by TCRdb to the 5' RACE reads, yields one record per CDR3 protein. Seen here are some 300,000 distinct CDR3 sequences, about 20% observed once, and the top ten hold roughly 21%. Germline V gene data show CDR1 as SGHRS and CDR2 as YFSETQ. The CDR3 runs to 17 residues. The V end lost 3 bases, the J end lost 0 bases, and 16 bases lay between the germline ends. The clonotype comes from a young man who had mild COVID-19 (a few samples of this study predate the infection). Cell type and time point are not known. The sequencing sample was made of PBMCs or a T cell subset sorted from them (not recorded which). V is TRBV5-1 and J is TRBJ2-1; possibly TRBD2 for D (5 bases). The CDR3 DNA follows: TGCGCCAGCAGCTCCTCTTGGTTGGGGAGCTCCTACAATGAGCAGTTCTTC. As protein: CASSSSWLGSSYNEQFF.